The 11 T cell receptor beta chains listed next were all sequenced from one sample in a study of T cells in Graves' hyperthyroidism and ophthalmopathy (dated by TCRdb to between 2019 and 2020). Receptor libraries were prepared by multiplex PCR. TCRdb names Illumina HiSeq 2000 as the instrument used. TCR beta CDR3 regions were amplified from RNA transcripts. The TCR CDR3 was subjected to a first round of RT-PCR using the HTBI primer set and the Qiagen OneStep RT-PCR kit. Using fastp trimming at Q25 and MiXCR clonotype assembly, TCRdb reanalyzed the public sequencing data and kept in-frame beta chains. Duplicate CDR3 protein sequences are folded into a single record with the most common DNA and genes. This sample is represented by around 450,000 distinct CDR3 sequences; around 16% of them were singletons. The ten largest clones take up 12% to 15% of the sample. Sequencing was carried out using blood. The receptors come from a young woman with Graves' hyperthyroidism.

The chain is built from TRBV20-1 and TRBJ1-5; TRBD1 aligns across 8 bases. The CDR3 runs 14 residues. CDR1 is DFQATT and CDR2 is SNEGSKA in the germline V gene (reference sequence). Trimming took 5 bases from V and 3 from J; bases not matched to a gene: 6. Here the CDR3 reads CSAWTGRYNQPQHF. In DNA, the CDR3 is TGCAGTGCTTGGACAGGGAGGTACAATCAGCCCCAGCATTTT.

The CDR3 sequence: CSADSGTGVQPQHF. The CDR3 DNA sequence: TGCAGTGCTGACTCAGGGACAGGGGTACAGCCCCAGCATTTT. The rearrangement joins TRBV20-1 to TRBJ1-5, with 10 nucleotides matching TRBD1. The CDR3 sequence is 14 residues long. V shed 5 bases and J 7 bases; nucleotides not matched to a gene: 8. Looked up from germline, CDR1 is DFQATT and CDR2 is SNEGSKA (reference sequence).

This clonotype appeared many times. The chain couples TRBV11-2 to TRBJ2-3; 7 bases map to TRBD2. This CDR3 spans 16 amino acids. V was pared by 4 bases and J by 3 bases, with 10 bases of the junction left unmatched. The germline CDR1 and CDR2 sequences are SGHAT and FQNNGV. The CDR3 is CASSSAGLGNTDTQYF. The CDR3 region has the DNA TGTGCCAGCAGCTCGGCAGGACTAGGCAATACAGATACGCAGTATTTT.

V is TRBV20-1 and J is TRBJ2-1; the match to TRBD2 covers 11 bases. Trimming removed 5 bases from V and 9 bases from J; junction bases left unmatched: 9. Germline V lookup: CDR1 DFQATT, CDR2 SNEGSKA (reference sequence). The CDR3 runs to 14 residues. The CDR3, as DNA: TGCAGTGCTGGAATTAGCGGGGGGGGACCTGAGCAGTTCTTC. It is translated as CSAGISGGGPEQFF.

The V and J genes are TRBV4-3 and TRBJ1-2; 8 nucleotides agree with TRBD1. Germline V gene lookup returns CDR1 LGHNA and CDR2 YSLEER. This CDR3 region has 16 residues. V lost 0 bases, J lost 8 bases, and 11 bases stayed unmatched. CDR3 amino acids: CASSQEPGGLPGGYTF. CDR3 coding DNA: TGCGCCAGCAGCCAAGAACCAGGGGGCCTGCCTGGGGGCTACACCTTC.

This clonotype was observed many times. This chain uses TRBV6-2 or TRBV6-3 with TRBJ1-5; D unresolved. The germline CDR1 and CDR2 sequences are MNHEY and SVGEGT. V was pared by 6 bases and J by 11 bases, with 17 bases between. There are 13 residues in the CDR3. CDR3 in amino acids: CASSLAARIAQHF. Here the CDR3 DNA reads TGTGCCAGCAGCCTGGCGGCTCGTATAGCCCAGCATTTT.

This clonotype was detected a few times. The CDR3 loop is CASSQDQGRLGEQFF. The CDR3 coding sequence is TGTGCCAGCAGCCAAGATCAAGGACGTTTGGGTGAGCAGTTCTTC. V and J are TRBV4-2 and TRBJ2-1; D remains unclear. V lost 0 bases, J lost 9 bases, and 15 bases lay in between. This CDR3 is 15 amino acids long. Germline CDR1 LGHNA, CDR2 YNFKEQ.

CDR3 nucleotide sequence: TGTGCCAGCCGGAAGTGGGAATCTAGCACAGATACGCAGTATTTT. Translating it yields CASRKWESSTDTQYF. The rearrangement links TRBV7-2 to TRBJ2-3; D gene uncertain. This CDR3 spans 15 amino acids. V lost 8 bases to trimming and J lost 0 bases, with 15 bases between them. Germline V gene sequence: CDR1 SGHTA, CDR2 FQGNSA.

V is TRBV7-2 and J is TRBJ2-1; possible D gene TRBD2, 7 bases. Germline V gene sequence: CDR1 SGHTA, CDR2 FQGNSA. The CDR3 contains 18 residues. The V end lost 7 bases, the J end lost 8 bases, and 30 bases lay between the germline ends. This CDR3 reads CASTRLWGGLPSRHEQFF. In DNA form, the CDR3 reads TGTGCCAGCACCCGACTGTGGGGGGGGCTCCCTAGCCGCCATGAGCAGTTCTTC.

This clonotype was detected only a few times. The rearrangement links TRBV11-2 to TRBJ2-7; D call uncertain. The V end lost 1 base, the J end lost 2 bases, and 9 bases lay between the germline ends. The germline gives CDR1 SGHAT, CDR2 FQNNGV. The CDR3 has 14 amino acids. In DNA, the CDR3 is TGTGCCAGCAGCTTAGGTGTCCTAACCTACGAGCAGTACTTC. Translating gives CASSLGVLTYEQYF.

The chain recombines TRBV5-6 with TRBJ2-1; D possibly corresponds to TRBD2 (6 bases). Germline V gene data show CDR1 as SGHDT and CDR2 as YYEEEE. The V end was cut by 0 bases, the J end by 8 bases, with 18 bases between. This CDR3 has 16 amino acids. The CDR3: CASSLGDSIWRHEQFF. The CDR3 DNA reads as TGTGCCAGCAGCTTGGGGGACTCTATCTGGCGGCATGAGCAGTTCTTC.